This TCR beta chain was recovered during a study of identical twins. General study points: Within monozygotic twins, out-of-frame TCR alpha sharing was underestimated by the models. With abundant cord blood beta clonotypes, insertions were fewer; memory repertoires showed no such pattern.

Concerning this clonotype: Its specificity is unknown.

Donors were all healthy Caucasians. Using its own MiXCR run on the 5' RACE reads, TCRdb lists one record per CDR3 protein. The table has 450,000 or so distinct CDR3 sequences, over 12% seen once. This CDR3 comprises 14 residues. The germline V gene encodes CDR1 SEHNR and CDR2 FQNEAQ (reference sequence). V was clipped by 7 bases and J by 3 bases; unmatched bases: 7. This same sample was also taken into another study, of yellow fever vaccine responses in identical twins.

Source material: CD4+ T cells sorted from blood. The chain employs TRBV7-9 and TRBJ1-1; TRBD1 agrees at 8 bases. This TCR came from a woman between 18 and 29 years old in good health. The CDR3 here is CASKTQGDDTEAFF. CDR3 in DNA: TGTGCCAGCAAAACACAGGGGGACGACACTGAAGCTTTCTTT.